This TCR beta chain comes out of a study of T cell repertoires in cytomegalovirus infection. Study at large: Well-studied HLA-B-restricted CMV epitopes were used in the study alongside recently identified HLA-C-restricted ones. Indications of both CMV infection and matching HLA type were provided by public TCR beta signatures. Points from the study as a whole: The ex vivo response was dominated by HLA-C-restricted CMV-specific TCR beta clonotypes. There were carriers of CMV plus the relevant HLA, and cumulative public TCR beta family frequency identified them.

Germline-derived CDR1 and CDR2 are SGHRS and YFSETQ. The CDR3 runs to 15 residues. The V and J ends lost 4 bases and 4 bases, in that order; junction bases with no gene match: 8. As for this clonotype: The antigen remains unidentified.

TCRdb passed the reads through MiXCR, listing each CDR3 protein once. Counted here are about a million distinct CDR3 sequences, around 30% occurring once; the ten biggest clones make up roughly 13%. This sequence joins TRBV5-1 and TRBJ2-3; 8 nucleotides agree with TRBD1. The specimen comprised cultured CD8+ T cells from PBMCs, sampled from culture after CMV antigen stimulation. The sequence was obtained from a human donor in good health (CMV status not recorded). Some clones in this sample may be carry-over from other donors' samples. This chain's CDR3 is CASSLRGTGADTQYF. CDR3 sequence (DNA): TGCGCCAGCAGCCTTCGGGGGACAGGTGCAGATACGCAGTATTTT.